This T cell receptor (beta chain) was profiled in a study of T cells after yellow fever vaccination. Study results and caveats: Most clones from primary vaccination were detected again post-booster (almost 98% CD4, about 85% CD8).

TCRdb recomputed calls from the 5' RACE reads with MiXCR, one row per CDR3 protein. The sample yields some 560,000 distinct CDR3 sequences, roughly a sixth seen once. This clonotype was observed a handful of times. What it binds is unknown. The starting material was PBMCs, obtained roughly 5 days after the first yellow fever vaccination. This sequence originates from a man in his late teens or twenties who received the YFV17D yellow fever vaccine.

CDR3 residues: CASSSLGEEVDYEQYV. The CDR3 DNA is TGTGCCAGCAGTTCCCTGGGGGAGGAAGTAGACTACGAGCAGTACGTC. The V gene is TRBV28, the J gene TRBJ2-7; maybe TRBD2 (6 bases). Per the germline V gene, CDR1 is MDHEN and CDR2 is SYDVKM. This CDR3 contains 16 residues. Trimming pared 4 bases from V and 3 bases from J, leaving 19 bases between.